This is a list of T cell receptor beta chains from one sample in a study of CD8+ T cells in alopecia areata. Measured with immunoSEQ multiplex PCR; TCRdb has only the in-frame clones, and not every one. Of 170,000 or so clones listed, roughly two thirds are singletons. The sample consisted of CD4+ T cells sorted from blood, taken at week 4, from a patient treated with tofacitinib. The receptor set was obtained from a human donor with alopecia areata. CDR3s include the opening cysteine and the closing phenylalanine or tryptophan. D genes are given only for firm matches. A row's size may be missing; if present it is once, few, many or a size class.

>TRBV2|12|.|TRBJ2-1|.
TGTGCCAGCAGTGCGGATTACAATGAGCAGTTCTTC
CASSADYNEQFF
>TRBV6-5|13|.|TRBJ1-5|TRBD1
TGTGCCAGCAAGATGACAGGGAACCAGCCCCAGCATTTT
CASKMTGNQPQHF
>TRBV25-1|12|.|TRBJ2-5|.
TGTGCCAGCAGTTATAGCCGGGGGACCCAGTACTTC
CASSYSRGTQYF
>TRBV5-5|16|.|TRBJ1-6|TRBD1
TGTGCCAGCAGCTCACGTGGACAGGGGGATTCTTCACCCCTCCACTTT
CASSSRGQGDSSPLHF
>TRBV7-2|14|medium-sized|TRBJ2-2|TRBD1
TGTGCCAGCAGCTCCCAGGGGGCCAGCGGGGAGCTGTTTTTT
CASSSQGASGELFF
>TRBV29-1|12|few|TRBJ1-1|.
TGCAGCGGTGGGGTGGGGCAGTCTGAAGCTTTCTTT
CSGGVGQSEAFF
>TRBV7-2|14|.|TRBJ1-2|TRBD1
TGTGCCAGCAGCTTAGTCGGGCAGGGGGATGGCTACACCTTC
CASSLVGQGDGYTF
>TRBV30|13|.|TRBJ2-1|.
TGTGCCTGGAAGTTTGGAAGGGCGAATGAGCAGTTCTTC
CAWKFGRANEQFF
>TRBV30|13|.|TRBJ1-5|.
TGTGCCTGGAGTCCCCAGACGGCTCAGCCCCAGCATTTT
CAWSPQTAQPQHF
>TRBV30|13|once|TRBJ2-7|.
TGTGCCTCACAGGGTTTCGGCCGCTACGAGCAGTACTTC
CASQGFGRYEQYF
>TRBV29-1|13|.|TRBJ2-3|.
TGCAGCGTCCCGAAGGGGGTTTCAGATACGCAGTATTTT
CSVPKGVSDTQYF
>TRBV7-9|14|.|TRBJ1-1|.
TGTGCCAGCAGCCCGAGCGGGGCGGACACTGAAGCTTTCTTT
CASSPSGADTEAFF
>TRBV28|12|few|TRBJ1-4|.
TGTGCCAGCAGTTTGAGGACTGAAAAACTGTTTTTT
CASSLRTEKLFF
>TRBV6-1|11|once|TRBJ2-7|.
TGTGCCAGCAGTGATCACTACGAGCAGTACTTC
CASSDHYEQYF
>TRBV10-3|14|few|TRBJ2-7|.
TGTGCCATCAGGGAAGTCGACAGTCCCTACGAGCAGTACTTC
CAIREVDSPYEQYF
>TRBV2|13|.|TRBJ1-1|.
TGTGCCAGCAGTGAAGCGGGGGGAACTGAAGCTTTCTTT
CASSEAGGTEAFF
>TRBV29-1|13|once|TRBJ2-3|.
TGCAGCATTAATCTACGGACCTCAGATACGCAGTATTTT
CSINLRTSDTQYF
>TRBV4-1|13|.|TRBJ2-7|.
TGCGCCAGCAGCCAAGACGGAGGGTACGAGCAGTACTTC
CASSQDGGYEQYF
>TRBV29-1|13|.|TRBJ2-5|.
TGCAGCGTTGACCGGGACGGCCAAGAGACCCAGTACTTC
CSVDRDGQETQYF
>TRBV5-6|15|.|TRBJ1-5|.
TGTGCCAGCAGCTTGGACTTACCTAGCAATCAGCCCCAGCATTTT
CASSLDLPSNQPQHF
>TRBV30|12|.|TRBJ2-7|.
TGTGCCTGGGGGACGGAGACCTACGAGCAGTACTTC
CAWGTETYEQYF
>TRBV10-3|13|.|TRBJ2-5|.
TGTGCCATCAGTGACCTCGGATCCCAGACCCAGTACTTC
CAISDLGSQTQYF
>TRBV18|13|.|TRBJ2-7|.
TGTGCCAGCTCACACTCCCTGCCCTACGAGCAGTACTTC
CASSHSLPYEQYF
>TRBV30|12|.|TRBJ2-5|.
TGTGCCTGGGTTGGAGTAGGAGAGACCCAGTACTTC
CAWVGVGETQYF
>TRBV2|13|.|TRBJ1-5|TRBD1
TGTGCCTCCAGGGGGACCTACGAGCATCCCCAGCATTTT
CASRGTYEHPQHF
>TRBV9|16|.|TRBJ2-5|TRBD2
TGTGCCAGCAGCTCCTCCACCGGGACTAGCCTTAAGACCCAGTACTTC
CASSSSTGTSLKTQYF
>TRBV29-1|16|.|TRBJ2-1|TRBD1
TGCAGCGTTGAAGATGGCAGGGGACAGATCTACAATGAGCAGTTCTTC
CSVEDGRGQIYNEQFF
>TRBV4-3|15|.|TRBJ1-5|.
TGCGCCAGCAGCCAAGATTGGGGGGGGCTACAGCCCCAGCATTTT
CASSQDWGGLQPQHF
>TRBV30|13|.|TRBJ2-3|.
TGTGCCTGGAGTGTAGTACTAGCCGATACGCAGTATTTT
CAWSVVLADTQYF
>TRBV7-6|13|few|TRBJ2-5|.
TGTGCCAGCAGCTCAGGGCCTCGAGAGACCCAGTACTTC
CASSSGPRETQYF
>TRBV5-1|16|.|TRBJ2-5|.
TGCGCCAGCAGCTCATCTCCCACCGGAGTTGGGGAGACCCAGTACTTC
CASSSSPTGVGETQYF
>TRBV19|13|.|TRBJ2-3|TRBD1
TGTGCCACCGGGACAGGGTACACAGATACGCAGTATTTT
CATGTGYTDTQYF
>TRBV11-2|16|.|TRBJ2-2|TRBD2
TGTGCCAGCAGCTACGGACTAGCGAGGGGGACCGGGGAGCTGTTTTTT
CASSYGLARGTGELFF
>TRBV7-9|16|.|TRBJ2-5|.
TGTGCCAGCAGCCTCGTTTGGGACCGGACCCAAGAGACCCAGTACTTC
CASSLVWDRTQETQYF
>TRBV27|14|few|TRBJ2-1|.
TGTGCCAGCTACGGGGGCAGTTCCTACAATGAGCAGTTCTTC
CASYGGSSYNEQFF
>TRBV29-1|11|.|TRBJ2-1|.
TGCAGCGTTGAGTCGTACAATGAGCAGTTCTTC
CSVESYNEQFF
>TRBV10-3|13|.|TRBJ1-2|.
TGTGCCATCAGCAACGCCGGGACCGATGGCTACACCTTC
CAISNAGTDGYTF
>TRBV7-3|15|.|TRBJ2-1|TRBD1
TGTGCCAGCAGCCCGACAGGGGGGTGGGGCAATGAGCAGTTCTTC
CASSPTGGWGNEQFF
>TRBV7-9|12|.|TRBJ2-4|TRBD2
TGTGCCAGCAGCTCAACCGGGACTAGACAGTACTTC
CASSSTGTRQYF